This entry lists 17 T cell receptor beta chains sequenced from one sample in a study of T cells in Graves' hyperthyroidism and ophthalmopathy. What was amplified from RNA transcripts were TCR beta CDR3 regions. In the first-round RT-PCR of the TCR CDR3, the HTBI primer set was used. TCRdb re-analysed the multiplex PCR reads in MiXCR, keeping a single row per CDR3 protein. The repertoire consists of roughly 24,000 distinct CDR3 sequences, with roughly 45% occurring once and the leading ten covering about 9.4%. The material sequenced was blood. The receptors here all came from a woman younger than 45 with Graves' hyperthyroidism.

This clonotype was detected ten times or more. This sequence joins TRBV5-4 and TRBJ2-3; 8 nucleotides line up with TRBD2. The ends lost 3 bases at V and 4 bases at J; junction bases unmatched: 4. The germline V gene has CDR1 SGHNT and CDR2 YYREEE (reference sequence). The CDR3 loop spans 14 amino acids. The DNA of the CDR3 is TGTGCCAGCAGCTATAGCGGGGTCCCAGATACGCAGTATTTT. The encoded protein is CASSYSGVPDTQYF.

V gene TRBV7-2 combines with J gene TRBJ2-3; D remains unclear. Trimming shortened V by 2 bases and J by 3 bases, and 12 bases separated the two germline ends. The germline V gene encodes CDR1 SGHTA and CDR2 FQGNSA. This CDR3 has 15 amino acids. CDR3 amino acids: CASSLRWSLTDTQYF. Here the CDR3 DNA reads TGTGCCAGCAGCTTAAGGTGGTCGCTAACAGATACGCAGTATTTT.

This clonotype was picked up many times. The rearrangement links TRBV12-3 or TRBV12-4 to TRBJ1-4; 9 bases agree with TRBD1. This CDR3 is 15 amino acids long. Trimming at V came to 4 bases and at J to 8 bases, leaving 8 bases not matched to a gene. CDR3: CASSSPGQGMEKLFF. DNA of the CDR3: TGTGCCAGCAGTTCTCCGGGACAGGGAATGGAAAAACTGTTTTTT.

Only a few counts were recorded for this clonotype. This chain connects TRBV3-1 to TRBJ2-1; TRBD2 agrees at 7 bases. Trimming took 0 bases from V and 3 from J; bases not matched to a gene: 5. Germline CDR1 is LGHDT and CDR2 is YNNKEL (reference sequence). The CDR3 covers 16 residues. The CDR3 loop is CASSQEGLDGYNEQFF. The CDR3 coding sequence is TGTGCCAGCAGCCAAGAAGGACTAGATGGCTACAATGAGCAGTTCTTC.

There are many counts of this clonotype. The chain joins TRBV28 to TRBJ2-2; a possible D gene is TRBD2 (6 bases). The germline V gene encodes CDR1 MDHEN and CDR2 SYDVKM. The CDR3 has 15 amino acids. V dropped 10 bases and J dropped 4 bases, with 19 bases sitting between them. CDR3 sequence reads: CATPRDSPSTGELFF. In nucleotides, the CDR3 is TGTGCCACCCCCCGGGACTCCCCGAGCACCGGGGAGCTGTTTTTT. Filled out from reference TRBV28 and TRBJ2-2, the complete variable domain reads DVKVTQSSRYLVKRTGEKVFLECVQDMDHENMFWYRQDPGLGLRLIYFSYDVKMKEKGDIPEGYSVSREKKERFSLILESASTNQTSMYLCATPRDSPSTGELFFGEGSRLTVL.

Within the sample, this clonotype is medium-sized. The CDR3 region has the DNA TGTGCCAGCAGTCCGGGACTACTAGAAGAGACCCAGTACTTC. It specifies CASSPGLLEETQYF. J is TRBJ2-5 and V is TRBV2; 7 nucleotides agree with TRBD2. Per the germline V gene, CDR1 is SNHLY and CDR2 is FYNNEI. V gave up 5 bases and J gave up 3 bases; unmatched junction bases: 6. The CDR3 length is 14 residues.

This clonotype qualifies as medium-sized. CDR3 in DNA: TGTGCCACCAGTGTTGGGGGATCCTACGAGCAGTACTTC. Translated: CATSVGGSYEQYF. The chain combines TRBV24-1 with TRBJ2-7; TRBD1 or TRBD2 may be the D gene (5 bases each). Germline lookup yields CDR1 KGHDR and CDR2 SFDVKD. CDR3 length equals 13 residues. Trimming left V 5 bases short and J 1 base short, with 8 bases between.

This clonotype was detected ten times or more. For the CDR3, the DNA is TGTGCCAGCAGTTACCTCCCGAATGCGGGGATGGGTGGCTACACCTTC. This codes for CASSYLPNAGMGGYTF. This chain links TRBV6-6 with TRBJ1-2; D gene uncertain. The V gene's germline CDR1 is MNHNY and CDR2 SVGAGI (reference sequence). V was pared by 2 bases and J by 7 bases, with 20 bases between. This CDR3 region has 16 residues.

The sample holds many counts of this clonotype. This chain uses TRBV2 with TRBJ2-1, with D perhaps matching TRBD1 or TRBD2 (5 bases each). The CDR3 consists of 16 residues. The V gene lost 0 bases and the J gene lost 5 bases, with 14 bases spanning the gap. From germline, CDR1 is SNHLY and CDR2 FYNNEI. CDR3 sequence (DNA): TGTGCCAGCAGTGAAGCTGGGACCGATCTAAACAATGAGCAGTTCTTC. Translation gives CASSEAGTDLNNEQFF. The full variable domain, completed using reference TRBV2 and TRBJ2-1, is EPEVTQTPSHQVTQMGQEVILRCVPISNHLYFYWYRQILGQKVEFLVSFYNNEISEKSEIFDDQFSVERPDGSNFTLKIRSTKLEDSAMYFCASSEAGTDLNNEQFFGPGTRLTVL.

The chain combines TRBV7-6 with TRBJ2-7, with D perhaps matching TRBD1 or TRBD2 (5 bases each). Looked up from germline, CDR1 is SGHVS and CDR2 is FNYEAQ. V was shortened by 4 bases and J by 0 bases, with 7 bases between the two germline ends. The CDR3 spans 13 residues. CDR3 in DNA: TGTGCCAGCAGCTCCGGGGCCTCCTACGAGCAGTACTTC. Translating it yields CASSSGASYEQYF.

In its sample, this clonotype ranks as medium-sized. This CDR3 reads CASSRDPGRRLFF. In nucleotides, the CDR3 is TGTGCCAGCAGCCGTGACCCGGGTAGACGGCTGTTTTTT. This chain links TRBV7-9 with TRBJ2-2; no definite D call. There are 13 residues in the CDR3. V lost 5 bases and J 13 bases, leaving 17 bases between the germline ends. CDR1 and CDR2 (germline): SEHNR, FQNEAQ (reference sequence).

This clonotype appeared many times. A read error may be the cause here, since a much bigger clone is one base away. The chain uses TRBV20-1 and TRBJ2-2; D is ambiguous. The CDR3 spans 11 residues. V lost 6 bases and J 6 bases, leaving 8 bases between the germline ends. Germline lookup yields CDR1 DFQATT and CDR2 SNEGSKA (reference sequence). CDR3 sequence reads: CSARRPGELFF. The CDR3 DNA reads TGCAGTGCCAGGAGACCCGGGGAGCTGTTTTTT.

In the case of this clonotype: The conserved final phenylalanine or tryptophan is absent from the CDR3, which likely points to a read error. Because the CDR3's place on the DNA is in doubt, the DNA is left out and the CDR3 is given as listed by TCRdb. This chain uses TRBV29-1 with TRBJ2-1. The CDR3 length equals 11 residues, ends included. Looked up from germline, CDR1 is SQVTM and CDR2 is ANQGSEA. CDR3 sequence reads: CSVVYRQVHEI.

This clonotype was seen at least ten times. This chain connects TRBV3-1 to TRBJ2-3; 8 bases are shared with TRBD2. Germline CDR1 reads LGHDT; CDR2 reads YNNKEL (reference sequence). J was trimmed by 5 bases and V by 0 bases; bases with no gene match: 4. The CDR3 loop spans 15 amino acids. The DNA of the CDR3 is TGTGCCAGCAGCCAAGATCTAGCGGGTGGAGATACGCAGTATTTT. Residues: CASSQDLAGGDTQYF.

Many counts were recorded for this clonotype. J is TRBJ1-1 and V is TRBV6-5; D possibly corresponds to TRBD1 (6 bases). The CDR3 runs 13 residues. The germline V gene encodes CDR1 MNHEY and CDR2 SVGAGI. The V end was cut by 6 bases, the J end by 2 bases, with 10 bases between. Here the CDR3 reads CASSLQGNTEAFF. For the CDR3, the DNA is TGTGCCAGCAGCCTACAGGGAAACACTGAAGCTTTCTTT.

The chain carries TRBV7-2 and TRBJ2-7, with D uncertain. There are 14 residues in the CDR3. Germline V lookup: CDR1 SGHTA, CDR2 FQGNSA. Trimming removed 4 bases at V and 0 bases at J, with 10 bases between. This CDR3 reads CASSSDFSSYEQYF. The CDR3 DNA sequence: TGTGCCAGCAGCTCCGACTTTAGCTCCTACGAGCAGTACTTC. Supplemented by reference TRBV7-2 and TRBJ2-7, the full variable domain reads GAGVSQSPSNKVTEKGKDVELRCDPISGHTALYWYRQSLGQGLEFLIYFQGNSAPDKSGLPSDRFSAERTGGSVSTLTIQRTQQEDSAVYLCASSSDFSSYEQYFGPGTRLTVT.

This chain uses TRBV29-1 with TRBJ1-5; D might be TRBD1 (6 bases). This CDR3 has 14 residues. Per the germline V gene, CDR1 is SQVTM and CDR2 is ANQGSEA. Trimming took off 7 bases at V and 1 base at J, with 14 bases between the two ends. The CDR3 DNA is TGCAGCGCTATAGGGACACAGAGCAATCAGCCCCAGCATTTT. Amino acids: CSAIGTQSNQPQHF.